The 24 T cell receptor beta chains given below trace back to one sample, sequenced in a study of radiotherapy plus CTLA-4 blockade in lung cancer. Libraries were prepared by immunoSEQ multiplex PCR; TCRdb keeps only in-frame clonotypes and omits some of them. The sample consists of about 91,000 clones, roughly 70% of them appearing once. Source: peripheral blood, taken from a patient treated with radiotherapy plus ipilimumab. These receptor sequences come from a human donor with non-small cell lung cancer that progressed on radiotherapy plus ipilimumab.

The CDR3 sequence: CASSLDLTSGSSYEQYF. The CDR3 nucleotides are TGTGCCAGCAGCTTAGATTTGACTAGCGGGAGTAGCTACGAGCAGTACTTC. The chain carries TRBV7-6 and TRBJ2-5; TRBD2 matches at 12 bases. Matching the DNA end better, TRBJ2-7 makes the J call doubtful. This CDR3 is built from 17 residues. CDR1 and CDR2 (germline): SGHVS, FNYEAQ.

This chain joins TRBV7-3 and TRBJ2-7, with a weak D call TRBD1 (6 bases). Germline CDR1 reads SGHTA; CDR2 reads FQGTGA. This CDR3 is 14 amino acids long. V was cut by 4 bases and J by 4 bases, with 14 bases left in between. The CDR3: CASSSLGGSYEQYF. The CDR3 DNA reads TGTGCCAGCAGCTCCTTAGGGGGTTCTTACGAGCAGTACTTC.

V is TRBV7-9 and J is TRBJ2-7, with 9 nucleotides matching TRBD1. Germline V gives CDR1 SEHNR, CDR2 FQNEAQ (reference sequence). The CDR3 has 12 amino acids. V lost 3 bases to trimming and J lost 11 bases; unmatched junction nucleotides: 5. In DNA form, the CDR3 reads TGTGCCAGCAGCTTTTACGGACAGGGGAAGTACTTC. This sequence encodes CASSFYGQGKYF.

The chain joins TRBV9 to TRBJ1-1; 9 bases agree with TRBD1. Germline assignment: CDR1 SGDLS and CDR2 YYNGEE. The V gene end was trimmed by 2 bases and the J gene end by 3 bases; junction bases not matched to a gene: 2. The CDR3 is made up of 14 amino acids. The CDR3, as DNA: TGTGCCAGCAGCGTGAGGGACAGGGACACTGAAGCTTTCTTT. It translates to CASSVRDRDTEAFF. The entire variable domain, with the rest obtained from reference TRBV9 and TRBJ1-1, is as follows: DSGVTQTPKHLITATGQRVTLRCSPRSGDLSVYWYQQSLDQGLQFLIQYYNGEERAKGNILERFSAQQFPDLHSELNLSSLELGDSALYFCASSVRDRDTEAFFGQGTRLTVV.

This chain uses TRBV19 with TRBJ1-1; D gene ambiguous. This CDR3 is built from 14 residues. Germline-derived CDR1 and CDR2 are LNHDA and SQIVND (reference sequence). Trimming took off 3 bases at V and 0 bases at J, with 8 bases between the two ends. The DNA of the CDR3 is TGTGCCAGTAGTATTTCTGTAGTGAACACTGAAGCTTTCTTT. It specifies CASSISVVNTEAFF.

The chain employs TRBV28 and TRBJ2-1, with 9 bases aligning to TRBD1. The V segment lost 1 base and the J segment 8 bases; nucleotides outside the gene matches: 9. The CDR3 length is 16 residues. CDR1 and CDR2 from the germline V gene are MDHEN and SYDVKM. CDR3 in amino acids: CASSLSGGDRVHEQFF. In DNA form, the CDR3 reads TGTGCCAGCAGTTTATCGGGCGGGGACAGGGTTCATGAGCAGTTCTTC.

This chain joins TRBV7-2 and TRBJ2-2; D remains unclear. V dropped 5 bases and J dropped 1 base, with 11 bases sitting between them. The germline V gene encodes CDR1 SGHTA and CDR2 FQGNSA. This CDR3 has 15 residues. This CDR3 reads CASSLARVNTGELFF. The CDR3 coding sequence is TGTGCCAGCAGCCTGGCGCGTGTGAACACCGGGGAGCTGTTTTTT.

The CDR3 reads CASSSSGTQYNEQFF. CDR3 nucleotides: TGTGCCAGCAGCTCCTCCGGGACTCAATACAATGAGCAGTTCTTC. V and J are TRBV11-2 and TRBJ2-1; D is possibly TRBD2 (6 bases). V lost 4 bases, J lost 4 bases, and 14 bases lay in between. The CDR3 contains 15 residues. Germline CDR1 reads SGHAT; CDR2 reads FQNNGV. Combining the CDR3 with reference TRBV11-2 and TRBJ2-1 gives the whole variable domain EAGVAQSPRYKIIEKRQSVAFWCNPISGHATLYWYQQILGQGPKLLIQFQNNGVVDDSQLPKDRFSAERLKGVDSTLKIQPAKLEDSAVYLCASSSSGTQYNEQFFGPGTRLTVL.

V and J are TRBV6-1 and TRBJ1-5; D is unresolved. Germline assignment: CDR1 MNHNS and CDR2 SASEGT. Trimming pared 8 bases from V and 4 bases from J, leaving 9 bases between. This CDR3 region has 12 residues. The CDR3: CASGPRNQPQHF. CDR3 coding DNA: TGTGCCAGCGGCCCCCGTAATCAGCCCCAGCATTTT.

The chain combines TRBV9 with TRBJ2-1; 9 positions agree with TRBD1. The V and J ends lost 0 bases and 9 bases, in that order; junction bases with no gene match: 10. Germline V gene sequence: CDR1 SGDLS, CDR2 YYNGEE. This CDR3 spans 16 amino acids. DNA for the CDR3: TGTGCCAGCAGCGTAGAGCCGGACAGGGGATCAGTTGAGCAGTTCTTC. Its translation: CASSVEPDRGSVEQFF.

V gene TRBV7-8 combines with J gene TRBJ2-7; 13 bases map to TRBD2. Germline assignment: CDR1 SGHVS and CDR2 FQNEAQ. Trimming removed 0 bases from V and 4 bases from J; junction bases left unmatched: 3. The CDR3 extends over 16 amino acids. CDR3 amino acids: CASSLAGTSGTYEQYF. Written as DNA, the CDR3 is TGTGCCAGCAGCTTAGCGGGGACTAGCGGGACTTACGAGCAGTACTTC.

The CDR3 DNA is TGTGCCAGCAGTTTATCGTTGACTAGTTCGAGGGATGAGCAGTTCTTC. Amino acid sequence: CASSLSLTSSRDEQFF. The chain carries TRBV28 and TRBJ2-1, with D maybe TRBD2 (6 bases). CDR1 and CDR2 (germline): MDHEN, SYDVKM. V lost 1 base, J lost 8 bases, and 18 bases lay in between. There are 16 residues in the CDR3.

The V gene is TRBV29-1, the J gene TRBJ2-7; 12 bases fit TRBD1. Looked up from germline, CDR1 is SQVTM and CDR2 is ANQGSEA. The V gene end was trimmed by 6 bases and the J gene end by 7 bases; junction bases not matched to a gene: 7. CDR3 length equals 13 residues. This CDR3 reads CSVAGQGAWEQYF. CDR3 nucleotide sequence: TGCAGCGTCGCGGGACAGGGGGCATGGGAGCAGTACTTC.

This clone was counted between two and nine times. The CDR3 DNA reads as TGCGCCAGCAGCCAAGCGTGGGGGGCGAAACTCTCGGGGGCCAACGTCCTGACTTTC. Protein product: CASSQAWGAKLSGANVLTF. V and J are TRBV4-3 and TRBJ2-6, with D tentatively TRBD1 or TRBD2 (6 bases each). Germline V CDR1 and CDR2: LGHNA, YSLEER. Trimming took 1 base from V and 4 from J, leaving 20 bases between them. The CDR3 spans 19 residues.

Relative to its sample, this clone is medium-sized (0.01 to 0.1%). This chain joins TRBV9 and TRBJ1-4; the match to TRBD1 covers 11 bases. Germline-derived CDR1 and CDR2 are SGDLS and YYNGEE. Losses at the gene ends were 3 bases for V and 3 bases for J; bases not matched to a gene: 4. This CDR3 is built from 16 residues. CDR3 in amino acids: CASSDGTGGSNEKLFF. The CDR3 DNA sequence: TGTGCCAGCAGCGATGGGACAGGGGGTTCTAATGAAAAACTGTTTTTT.

The chain couples TRBV19 to TRBJ1-4; D gene unclear. Germline values: CDR1 LNHDA, CDR2 SQIVND (reference sequence). The length of the CDR3 is 14 residues. Trimming shortened V by 3 bases and J by 3 bases, and 8 bases separated the two germline ends. DNA of the CDR3: TGTGCCAGTAGTATTCTCCAGCCTAATGAAAAACTGTTTTTT. Its protein product is CASSILQPNEKLFF.

The CDR3 is CASSPQGGMDTEAFF. The CDR3 DNA reads TGTGCCAGCAGCCCACAGGGGGGGATGGACACTGAAGCTTTCTTT. The chain has TRBV5-4 and TRBJ1-1; 8 bases fit TRBD1. Germline CDR1 SGHNT, CDR2 YYREEE (reference sequence). The junction had 8 bases not matched to a gene; V was cut back by 4 bases and J by 3 bases. The CDR3 contains 15 residues.

This chain links TRBV4-1 with TRBJ2-7; 7 nucleotides line up with TRBD2. J was trimmed by 0 bases and V by 0 bases; bases with no gene match: 5. The length of the CDR3 is 16 residues. Germline CDR1 and CDR2: MGHRA and YSYEKL. In DNA form, the CDR3 reads TGCGCCAGCAGCCAAGATTGGGGCGGGAGCTCCTACGAGCAGTACTTC. Translated: CASSQDWGGSSYEQYF.

The genes are TRBV5-6 and TRBJ1-1; the D gene is possibly TRBD1 (6 bases). Trimming removed 4 bases from V and 0 bases from J, with 16 bases in between. CDR1 is SGHDT, CDR2 YYEEEE, per germline. The CDR3 runs 16 residues. The CDR3 spells CASSRYGQTMNTEAFF. The CDR3 DNA follows: TGTGCCAGCAGCCGCTACGGACAGACCATGAACACTGAAGCTTTCTTT.

The V gene is TRBV15, the J gene TRBJ1-2, with D unresolved. Germline V gene data show CDR1 as LNHNV and CDR2 as YYDKDF (reference sequence). V gave up 5 bases and J gave up 3 bases, with 10 bases separating them. This CDR3 has 13 amino acids. The CDR3 DNA sequence: TGTGCCACCAGCGTCGACGGGCACTATGGCTACACCTTC. It specifies CATSVDGHYGYTF.

J is TRBJ1-2 and V is TRBV7-9; 10 nucleotides align to TRBD1. The CDR3 covers 14 residues. The V gene's germline CDR1 is SEHNR and CDR2 FQNEAQ (reference sequence). The ends lost 4 bases at V and 6 bases at J; junction bases unmatched: 5. CDR3 nucleotides: TGTGCCAGCAGCTCTACCGGGACAGGGGATGGCTACACCTTC. Residues: CASSSTGTGDGYTF.

The chain couples TRBV6-1 to TRBJ2-7; 9 nucleotides align to TRBD1. Germline V gene sequence: CDR1 MNHNS, CDR2 SASEGT. The V segment lost 2 bases and the J segment 0 bases; nucleotides outside the gene matches: 5. CDR3 size: 16 residues. The CDR3 DNA reads TGTGCCAGCAGTGAACCGGGACAGGGAACCTCCTACGAGCAGTACTTC. Protein sequence: CASSEPGQGTSYEQYF.

This clone was seen a few times. The CDR3 nucleotides are TGTGCCAGCAGCTTAGCGGGGCAGGGTGGGGGCATTCAGTACTTC. Translating gives CASSLAGQGGGIQYF. The chain joins TRBV7-6 to TRBJ2-4; D possibly matches TRBD1 or TRBD2 (5 bases each). The CDR3 has 15 residues. The V end was cut by 0 bases, the J end by 9 bases, with 15 bases between. Germline-derived CDR1 and CDR2 are SGHVS and FNYEAQ.

The sample holds many counts of this clone. The rearrangement uses TRBV6-5 and TRBJ2-2; D unclear. The CDR3 runs 14 residues. V lost 6 bases to trimming and J lost 1 base, with 9 bases between them. The germline V gene has CDR1 MNHEY and CDR2 SVGAGI. The DNA for the CDR3 is TGTGCCAGCAGGAAGGAACTGAACACCGGGGAGCTGTTTTTT. Encoded protein: CASRKELNTGELFF.